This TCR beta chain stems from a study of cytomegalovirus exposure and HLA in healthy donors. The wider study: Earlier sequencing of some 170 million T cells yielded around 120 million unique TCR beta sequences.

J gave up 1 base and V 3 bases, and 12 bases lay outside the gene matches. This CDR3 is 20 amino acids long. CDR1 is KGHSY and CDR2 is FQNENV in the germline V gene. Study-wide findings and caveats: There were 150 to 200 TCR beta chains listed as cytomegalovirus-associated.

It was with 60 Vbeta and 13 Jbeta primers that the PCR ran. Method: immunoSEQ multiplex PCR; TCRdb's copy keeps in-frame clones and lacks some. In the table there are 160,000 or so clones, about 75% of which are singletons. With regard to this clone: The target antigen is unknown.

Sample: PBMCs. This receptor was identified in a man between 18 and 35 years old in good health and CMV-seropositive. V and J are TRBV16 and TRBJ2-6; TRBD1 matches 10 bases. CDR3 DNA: TGTGCCAGCAGCCACCCCCCCGCCGACAGGGGGCGATCTGGGGCCAACGTCCTGACTTTC. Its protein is CASSHPPADRGRSGANVLTF.